The 28 T cell receptor beta chains reported below all come from one sample, sequenced in a study of CD8+ T cells in alopecia areata. TCR sequencing used cDNA made by reverse transcription of extracted RNA. Measured with immunoSEQ multiplex PCR; TCRdb has only the in-frame clones, and not every one. The sample carries 150,000 to 250,000 clones, more than 55% recorded once. Documented treatment: oral pan-JAK inhibitor, 5-10 mg twice daily. This sample comprised CD4+ T cells sorted from blood, obtained at week 4, from a patient treated with tofacitinib. The origin of the receptors is a human donor with alopecia areata.

The chain combines TRBV6-5 with TRBJ1-2; possibly TRBD1 for D (5 bases). Trimming stripped 5 bases from V and 4 bases from J, with 14 bases between. In germline, CDR1 is MNHEY, CDR2 SVGAGI. The CDR3 extends over 14 amino acids. The CDR3 bases are TGTGCCAGCAGTCGTGCGGGGGTTCGCTATGGCTACACCTTC. Translating gives CASSRAGVRYGYTF.

The chain joins TRBV28 to TRBJ1-5; the D gene is possibly TRBD1 (5 bases). V was shortened by 7 bases and J by 5 bases, with 15 bases between the two germline ends. CDR1 and CDR2 from the germline V gene are MDHEN and SYDVKM. The length of the CDR3 is 14 residues. The CDR3 here is CASMGDRRDQPQHF. CDR3 DNA sequence: TGTGCCAGCATGGGAGACCGCAGGGATCAGCCCCAGCATTTT.

In this sample, this clone turned up a few times. Different DNA sequences within this sample yield the same CDR3. This chain connects TRBV18 to TRBJ2-5, with D hard to call. The CDR3 has 11 amino acids. Germline CDR1 reads KGHSH; CDR2 reads LQKENI. V dropped 3 bases and J dropped 1 base, with 0 bases sitting between them. DNA for the CDR3: TGTGCCAGCTCACCCCAAGAGACCCAGTACTTC. Translation: CASSPQETQYF.

The gene calls are TRBV29-1 and TRBJ2-7; a weak D match, TRBD1 (6 bases). This CDR3 is built from 13 residues. Germline V CDR1 and CDR2: SQVTM, ANQGSEA. The germline V and J ends were trimmed by 4 bases and 4 bases, with 14 bases remaining between them. CDR3 DNA: TGCAGCGTTGTAAGGTCCCAGGGGTACGAGCAGTACTTC. It translates to CSVVRSQGYEQYF.

The rearrangement joins TRBV7-9 to TRBJ1-1; no definite D call. The CDR3 covers 12 residues. V gave up 0 bases and J gave up 10 bases, with 9 bases separating them. The germline gives CDR1 SEHNR, CDR2 FQNEAQ (reference sequence). This CDR3 reads CASSLARGGAFF. The CDR3 DNA is TGTGCCAGCAGCTTAGCTCGAGGCGGAGCTTTCTTT.

The genes are TRBV7-8 and TRBJ2-3, with 12 positions matching TRBD2. CDR3 length: 16 amino acids. The V and J ends lost 3 bases and 5 bases, in that order; junction bases with no gene match: 6. Germline V gene data show CDR1 as SGHVS and CDR2 as FQNEAQ. CDR3 in DNA: TGTGCCAGCAGCTTCCTAGCGGGGGGGCGCGGAGATACGCAGTATTTT. The encoded protein is CASSFLAGGRGDTQYF.

The chain recombines TRBV5-1 with TRBJ1-5; TRBD1 aligns across 9 bases. The CDR3 covers 15 residues. CDR1 is SGHRS and CDR2 is YFSETQ in the germline V gene. V was pared by 4 bases and J by 2 bases, with 4 bases of the junction left unmatched. The CDR3 DNA reads TGCGCCAGCAGCGAAACAGGGGGCGGCAATCAGCCCCAGCATTTT. It translates to CASSETGGGNQPQHF.

The V call is TRBV9, the J call TRBJ2-3; D gene unclear. The CDR3 spans 14 residues. CDR1 is SGDLS and CDR2 is YYNGEE in the germline V gene. The germline V and J ends were trimmed by 0 bases and 4 bases, with 9 bases remaining between them. CDR3 DNA sequence: TGTGCCAGCAGCGTAGGGGGTGGTGCAGATACGCAGTATTTT. Translating it yields CASSVGGGADTQYF.

The chain couples TRBV15 to TRBJ1-5; D remains ambiguous. Trimming pared 1 base from V and 8 bases from J, leaving 9 bases between. Germline V gene sequence: CDR1 LNHNV, CDR2 YYDKDF (reference sequence). There are 13 residues in the CDR3. CDR3 sequence (DNA): TGTGCCACCAGCAGAGGAGGTTTTGAGCCCCAGCATTTT. Protein: CATSRGGFEPQHF. Together with reference TRBV15 and TRBJ1-5, the CDR3 gives the full variable domain: DAMVIQNPRYQVTQFGKPVTLSCSQTLNHNVMYWYQQKSSQAPKLLFHYYDKDFNNEADTPDNFQSRRPNTSFCFLDIRSPGLGDTAMYLCATSRGGFEPQHFGDGTRLSIL.

The V call is TRBV10-3, the J call TRBJ2-3, with TRBD2 as a possible D gene (5 bases). CDR3 length: 11 residues. V was clipped by 10 bases and J by 6 bases, with 11 bases between them. Looked up from germline, CDR1 is ENHRY and CDR2 is SYGVKD. The chain's CDR3 is CATSGGDTQYF. The DNA for the CDR3 is TGTGCCACCTCCGGCGGGGATACGCAGTATTTT.

The rearrangement uses TRBV15 and TRBJ2-7; D is possibly TRBD2 (6 bases). The length of the CDR3 is 14 residues. CDR1 and CDR2 from the germline V gene are LNHNV and YYDKDF (reference sequence). Trimming took 0 bases from V and 3 from J, leaving 9 bases between them. The CDR3 DNA reads TGTGCCACCAGCAGAGACCGGACTAACTACGAGCAGTACTTC. Encoded protein: CATSRDRTNYEQYF.

This clone came up a few times. This chain uses TRBV29-1 with TRBJ2-5; D perhaps matches TRBD1 (5 bases). Germline CDR1 is SQVTM and CDR2 is ANQGSEA. The CDR3 loop spans 13 amino acids. Trimming left V 4 bases short and J 1 base short, with 10 bases between. The CDR3 reads CSVVTGIQETQYF. CDR3 DNA: TGCAGCGTTGTAACAGGCATCCAAGAGACCCAGTACTTC.

The J gene is TRBJ1-5, the V gene TRBV2, with D tentatively TRBD1 (5 bases). The CDR3 is 14 amino acids. The V gene's germline CDR1 is SNHLY and CDR2 FYNNEI. V was cut by 6 bases and J by 0 bases, with 9 bases left in between. The CDR3 DNA reads as TGTGCCAGCAGCCAGAGGGGTAGCAATCAGCCCCAGCATTTT. Translating it yields CASSQRGSNQPQHF.

CDR3 in DNA: TGTGCCTGGTCCGGGAGGGGGAACAATGAGCAGTTCTTC. The encoded protein is CAWSGRGNNEQFF. The chain employs TRBV30 and TRBJ2-1; the match to TRBD2 covers 8 bases. The CDR3 length is 13 residues. CDR1 is GTSNPN and CDR2 is SVGIG in the germline V gene (reference sequence). The V gene end was trimmed by 5 bases and the J gene end by 5 bases; junction bases not matched to a gene: 5.

This clone appeared a few times. The chain joins TRBV7-2 to TRBJ2-7; D possibly corresponds to TRBD2 (7 bases). Germline values: CDR1 SGHTA, CDR2 FQGNSA. Deletions cut 5 bases from V and 0 bases from J, with 17 bases between. CDR3 size: 16 residues. CDR3 amino acids: CASSLLGGANSYEQYF. The CDR3, as DNA: TGTGCCAGCAGCCTCCTTGGGGGGGCGAACTCCTACGAGCAGTACTTC.

V usage is TRBV29-1 and J usage is TRBJ1-1, with 7 bases that match TRBD1. CDR1 and CDR2 (germline): SQVTM, ANQGSEA. After removal of 8 bases from V and 1 base from J, the junction contained 4 bases not matched to a gene. This CDR3 is 12 amino acids long. The CDR3 nucleotides are TGCAGCCAGGGGGACGGGAACACTGAAGCTTTCTTT. This codes for CSQGDGNTEAFF.

The chain links TRBV29-1 to TRBJ1-4, with TRBD1 identical over 7 bases. Germline values: CDR1 SQVTM, CDR2 ANQGSEA. J was trimmed by 7 bases and V by 6 bases; bases with no gene match: 11. The CDR3 is 14 residues long. The CDR3: CSVGYRGIVEKLFF. As DNA, the CDR3 is TGCAGCGTAGGCTACAGGGGTATTGTTGAAAAACTGTTTTTT.

In this sample, this clone turned up many times. V is TRBV19 and J is TRBJ1-2; TRBD1 matches at 7 bases. Germline V CDR1 and CDR2: LNHDA, SQIVND (reference sequence). The CDR3 spans 20 residues. Trimming at V came to 2 bases and at J to 0 bases, leaving 18 bases not matched to a gene. The CDR3 coding sequence is TGTGCCAGTAGTATAACGTTGCGGCGACAGGGATTTAGTGCTAACTATGGCTACACCTTC. Its protein is CASSITLRRQGFSANYGYTF.

This sequence joins TRBV25-1 and TRBJ1-2; possibly TRBD1 for D (6 bases). Germline V gene lookup returns CDR1 MGHDK and CDR2 SYGVNS. This CDR3 is 13 amino acids long. Trimming removed 5 bases from V and 7 bases from J, with 14 bases in between. CDR3 DNA: TGTGCCAGCAGTCAGGACAGATCATCTGGCTACACCTTC. It translates to CASSQDRSSGYTF.

This clone has only a few counts. This chain uses TRBV27 with TRBJ2-5; D is possibly TRBD1 or TRBD2 (8 bases each). Germline CDR1 is MNHEY and CDR2 is SMNVEV (reference sequence). This CDR3 is built from 19 residues. Trimming took 0 bases from V and 3 from J, leaving 23 bases between them. CDR3 sequence: CASSLSSAGGLAGEETQYF. Here the CDR3 DNA reads TGTGCCAGCAGTTTATCGTCCGCAGGGGGCCTAGCGGGCGAAGAGACCCAGTACTTC.

The chain carries TRBV7-2 and TRBJ2-6; D gene ambiguous. V was cut by 1 base and J by 0 bases, with 7 bases left in between. The length of the CDR3 is 16 residues. Germline V gene lookup returns CDR1 SGHTA and CDR2 FQGNSA. Here the CDR3 reads CASSLVGASGANVLTF. DNA for the CDR3: TGTGCCAGCAGCTTAGTCGGCGCCTCTGGGGCCAACGTCCTGACTTTC.

The gene calls are TRBV11-2 and TRBJ1-1; D is unresolved. CDR3 length equals 16 residues. The ends were cut back, 1 base at V and 1 base at J, with 13 bases in the middle. In germline, CDR1 is SGHAT, CDR2 FQNNGV. CDR3 in DNA: TGTGCCAGCAGCTTAGGCTCGGTGGATCGGAACACTGAAGCTTTCTTT. Encoded protein: CASSLGSVDRNTEAFF.

This rearrangement joins TRBV30 to TRBJ1-5; possibly TRBD1 for D (5 bases). The CDR3 sequence is 15 residues long. The germline CDR1 and CDR2 sequences are GTSNPN and SVGIG (reference sequence). V lost 3 bases and J lost 1, with 13 bases in between. The CDR3 reads CAWRQEAESNQPQHF. The CDR3 DNA follows: TGTGCCTGGAGACAGGAGGCTGAGAGCAATCAGCCCCAGCATTTT.

V gene TRBV7-6 combines with J gene TRBJ1-6; D gene unclear. V was shortened by 5 bases and J by 0 bases, with 11 bases between the two germline ends. The germline gives CDR1 SGHVS, CDR2 FNYEAQ. There are 16 residues in the CDR3. DNA for the CDR3: TGTGCCAGCAGCGTGGGTGGTAGCTCCTATAATTCACCCCTCCACTTT. This codes for CASSVGGSSYNSPLHF.

The rearrangement uses TRBV5-1 and TRBJ2-1; 9 nucleotides agree with TRBD2. CDR3 length: 18 amino acids. Germline V gives CDR1 SGHRS, CDR2 YFSETQ. Unmatched junction bases numbered 9, after V lost 2 bases and J lost 0 bases. CDR3 sequence: CASSLGSGGHYSYNEQFF. As DNA, the CDR3 is TGCGCCAGCAGCTTAGGTAGCGGGGGCCACTACTCCTACAATGAGCAGTTCTTC.

The chain employs TRBV2 and TRBJ2-3; perhaps TRBD1 as D (5 bases). V lost 2 bases and J lost 2, with 11 bases in between. Germline V gene data show CDR1 as SNHLY and CDR2 as FYNNEI. This CDR3 spans 15 amino acids. The CDR3 region is CASSELTGNTDTQYF. The CDR3, as DNA: TGTGCCAGCAGTGAACTAACAGGAAACACAGATACGCAGTATTTT.

The chain links TRBV4-3 to TRBJ1-6, with D possibly being TRBD1 (5 bases). The germline gives CDR1 LGHNA, CDR2 YSLEER. V lost 0 bases to trimming and J lost 10 bases, with 13 bases between them. The CDR3 contains 15 residues. Written as DNA, the CDR3 is TGCGCCAGCAGCCAAGATAAGGGACGGGAATCACCCCTCCACTTT. Its protein product is CASSQDKGRESPLHF.

The chain recombines TRBV25-1 with TRBJ2-5; 7 nucleotides match TRBD1. CDR1 and CDR2 (germline): MGHDK, SYGVNS. The CDR3 runs 15 residues. J was trimmed by 1 base and V by 5 bases; bases with no gene match: 7. CDR3 DNA: TGTGCCAGCAGTCGACCCGGACAGGTCCAAGAGACCCAGTACTTC. This gives the protein CASSRPGQVQETQYF.